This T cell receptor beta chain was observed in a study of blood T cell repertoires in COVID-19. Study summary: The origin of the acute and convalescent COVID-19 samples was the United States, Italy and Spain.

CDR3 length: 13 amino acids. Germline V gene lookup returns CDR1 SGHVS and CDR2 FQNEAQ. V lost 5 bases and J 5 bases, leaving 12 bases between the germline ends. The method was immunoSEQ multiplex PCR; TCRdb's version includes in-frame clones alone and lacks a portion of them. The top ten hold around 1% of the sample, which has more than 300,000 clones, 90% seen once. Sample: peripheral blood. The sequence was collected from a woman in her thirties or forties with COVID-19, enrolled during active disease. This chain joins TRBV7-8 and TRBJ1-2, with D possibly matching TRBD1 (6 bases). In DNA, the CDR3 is TGTGCCAGCAGCGACACAGGGTTTTATGGCTACACCTTC. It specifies CASSDTGFYGYTF.